The rows below give T cell receptor beta chains drawn from one sample of a study of identical twins. TCRdb re-analysed the 5' RACE reads in MiXCR, keeping a single row per CDR3 protein. Here the sample spans more than 1.5 million distinct CDR3 sequences, less than 40% being singletons. The sample consisted of cord blood. The receptors shown here come from a newborn girl in good health. Each CDR3 is given with its conserved first and last residue. The order of the fields is D gene, clone size, V gene, J gene, CDR3 DNA, CDR3 protein. The D gene is left open where the match is weak. The size entry is marked missing in some rows and otherwise reads once, few, many or a size class.

NA	NA	TRBV4-1	TRBJ2-3	TGCGCCAGCAGCCAAGGGGACTCCGACACAGATACGCAGTATTTT	CASSQGDSDTDTQYF
NA	few	TRBV4-1	TRBJ2-3	TGCGCCAGCAGCCAAGGGCGGCACGGGTACACAGATACGCAGTATTTT	CASSQGRHGYTDTQYF
TRBD1	NA	TRBV27	TRBJ1-5	TGTGCCAGCGGTATCGACAGGGGCAATCAGCCCCAGCATTTT	CASGIDRGNQPQHF
NA	few	TRBV6-4	TRBJ2-1	TGTGCCAGCAGTGACGTGTATGAGCAGTTCTTC	CASSDVYEQFF
TRBD1	few	TRBV7-6	TRBJ2-7	TGTGCCAGCAGCTCAGCAGGGGGCAGACCCTACGAGCAGTACTTC	CASSSAGGRPYEQYF
NA	NA	TRBV3-1	TRBJ1-2	TGTGCCAGCAGCCAAGGGGGGGGTTCGGAAGGCTACACCTTC	CASSQGGGSEGYTF
TRBD2	NA	TRBV6-5	TRBJ2-7	TGTGCCAGCAGTTACGAGGCGGGAGGCTCTAACGAGCAGTACTTC	CASSYEAGGSNEQYF
NA	NA	TRBV20-1	TRBJ1-1	TGCAGTGCTAGAGATGGGCTGCCCACTGAAGCTTTCTTT	CSARDGLPTEAFF
NA	NA	TRBV6-5	TRBJ1-1	TGTGCCAGCAGCCGAATTACAGGCCAGGCTTTCTTT	CASSRITGQAFF
NA	NA	TRBV5-1	TRBJ2-5	TGCGCCAGCAGCTTGGCGTGGGTCGGAGAGCAGTACTTC	CASSLAWVGEQYF
TRBD2	NA	TRBV20-1	TRBJ2-7	TGCAGTGCTAGAATAGAATTGGGACTAGCGTCCCACGAGCAGTACTTC	CSARIELGLASHEQYF
NA	NA	TRBV20-1	TRBJ2-1	TGCAGTGCTACCGAGGGGTCCTACAATGGGCAGTTCTTC	CSATEGSYNGQFF
TRBD1	NA	TRBV7-9	TRBJ2-7	TGTGCCAGCAGCTCGACAGGGCCCTACTACGAGCAGTACTTC	CASSSTGPYYEQYF
NA	NA	TRBV5-1	TRBJ1-6	TGCGCCAGCAGCTTTGAGGGGTCCTATTCACCCCTCCACTTT	CASSFEGSYSPLHF
TRBD1	few	TRBV3-1	TRBJ1-1	TGTGCCAGCACCCCGGGACAGGGATTCACTGAAGCTTTCTTT	CASTPGQGFTEAFF
NA	few	TRBV4-2	TRBJ2-7	TGTGCCAGCAGCCAAGATTCTGGACCTGGCGGATATGAGCAGTACTTC	CASSQDSGPGGYEQYF
TRBD1	NA	TRBV28	TRBJ2-5	TGTGCCAGCAAAGATGGGACAGCTCACGAGACCCAGTACTTC	CASKDGTAHETQYF
NA	NA	TRBV20-1	TRBJ2-7	TGCAGCGCCCCCATCTCCTACGAGCAGTACTTC	CSAPISYEQYF
NA	NA	TRBV6-6	TRBJ2-1	TGTGCCAGCAGCCTGGGGCTAGTATGGTATGAGCAGTTCTTC	CASSLGLVWYEQFF
NA	NA	TRBV10-3	TRBJ1-2	TGTGCCATCAAGGGCAACTATGGCTACACCTTC	CAIKGNYGYTF
NA	few	TRBV6-1	TRBJ2-3	TGTGCCAGCAGTGAAGGTAGGGAGAGCCCAGATACGCAGTATTTT	CASSEGRESPDTQYF
NA	few	TRBV30	TRBJ1-2	TGTGCCTGGAGTGGGACGGTCTATGGCTACACCTTC	CAWSGTVYGYTF
TRBD2	few	TRBV10-3	TRBJ2-5	TGTGCCATCGGACTAGCGGGAGTGCGCGAGACCCAGTACTTC	CAIGLAGVRETQYF
NA	NA	TRBV6-1	TRBJ1-5	TGTGCCAGCAGTGAAGCAAAGGCAGCGAGGGGGTTTATGCAGCCCCAGCATTTT	CASSEAKAARGFMQPQHF
TRBD2	few	TRBV24-1	TRBJ2-1	TGTGCCACCAGTGCCCCTGGTGTGGGAGGGCCTTATCGATCCTACAATGAGCAGTTCTTC	CATSAPGVGGPYRSYNEQFF
TRBD2	few	TRBV28	TRBJ2-3	TGTGCCAGCAGTTCACGACGGACTAGCGGGAGCGCAGATACGCAGTATTTT	CASSSRRTSGSADTQYF
NA	many	TRBV29-1	TRBJ2-1	TGCAGCGTTGAAGACAACCGGGACAATGAGCAGTTCTTC	CSVEDNRDNEQFF
TRBD2	NA	TRBV20-1	TRBJ2-7	TGCAGTGCTAGAGTAAGCGGGGGGGCCCCCTACGAGCAGTACTTC	CSARVSGGAPYEQYF
TRBD2	NA	TRBV4-2	TRBJ2-5	TGTGCCAGCAGCCAAGGTCGTTGGACTAGCGGTCGCAATGAGCAGTACTTC	CASSQGRWTSGRNEQYF
NA	few	TRBV20-1	TRBJ2-7	TGCAGTGCTAGAGATCTAGTTCGGAGCTCCTACGAGCAGTACTTC	CSARDLVRSSYEQYF
NA	NA	TRBV7-9	TRBJ1-2	TGTGCCAGCAGCTTAACCCGGGAGGCCGCCGGTAACTGTGGCTACACCTTC	CASSLTREAAGNCGYTF
TRBD1	NA	TRBV6-1	TRBJ1-5	TGTGCCAGCAGTGAAACGCCGGACAGGGACAATCAGCCCCAGCATTTT	CASSETPDRDNQPQHF
NA	NA	TRBV2	TRBJ1-2	TGTGCCAGCAGGATAACAGGGGGCTACACCTTC	CASRITGGYTF
NA	few	TRBV18	TRBJ2-7	TGTGCCAGCTCACCACTCCAGGGGCGGGACTACGAGCAGTACTTC	CASSPLQGRDYEQYF